The 32 T cell receptor beta chains below were found in one sample sequenced in a study of chemoradiotherapy in HPV16-positive cancers. Here immunoSEQ multiplex PCR was the method, and the copy in TCRdb shows in-frame clones only, minus some. The sample consists of several thousand clones, roughly 94% of them appearing once. This material consisted of tumor tissue, taken from a patient who underwent chemoradiotherapy. Receptors originate from a human donor with HPV-associated anogenital cancer.

This chain links TRBV7-9 with TRBJ2-2; 8 nucleotides agree with TRBD1. There are 15 residues in the CDR3. Trimming cost V 3 bases and J 4 bases; bases outside gene matches: 4. Germline V gene lookup returns CDR1 SEHNR and CDR2 FQNEAQ (reference sequence). CDR3 nucleotides: TGTGCCAGCAGCTTCGGGACAGGTTTCACCGGGGAGCTGTTTTTT. This encodes CASSFGTGFTGELFF.

V is TRBV9 and J is TRBJ2-7, with TRBD1 matching 8 bases. V shed 2 bases and J 1 base; nucleotides not matched to a gene: 2. The CDR3 length is 14 residues. CDR1 and CDR2 from the germline V gene are SGDLS and YYNGEE. The CDR3 region has the DNA TGTGCCAGCAGCGTGGGGGACAGGTCCTACGAGCAGTACTTC. Translation: CASSVGDRSYEQYF.

J is TRBJ2-3 and V is TRBV30, with TRBD1 matching 7 bases. Germline lookup yields CDR1 GTSNPN and CDR2 SVGIG (reference sequence). Germline trimming cut 1 base from V and 4 bases from J; bases unmatched to any gene: 5. This CDR3 is 14 amino acids long. The chain's CDR3 is CAWSATGVPDTQYF. In DNA, the CDR3 is TGTGCCTGGAGTGCCACAGGGGTCCCAGATACGCAGTATTTT.

The V gene is TRBV9, the J gene TRBJ2-1, with 12 bases aligning to TRBD2. The CDR3 has 15 residues. With V trimmed by 4 bases and J by 4 bases, 3 bases remained unmatched. The V gene's germline CDR1 is SGDLS and CDR2 YYNGEE. The DNA of the CDR3 is TGTGCCAGCAGCCCAACTAGCGGGAGGTACAATGAGCAGTTCTTC. It is translated as CASSPTSGRYNEQFF.

This clone was counted a single time. The J gene is TRBJ2-7, the V gene TRBV7-6, with 11 bases fitting TRBD2. The CDR3 consists of 16 residues. V was clipped by 5 bases and J by 7 bases; unmatched bases: 13. Germline loops: CDR1 SGHVS, CDR2 FNYEAQ. CDR3 protein: CASSAGPSGRMGEQYF. CDR3 DNA sequence: TGTGCCAGCAGCGCAGGTCCTAGCGGGAGGATGGGGGAGCAGTACTTC.

J is TRBJ2-3 and V is TRBV7-6; 12 nucleotides match TRBD2. Unmatched junction bases numbered 7, after V lost 2 bases and J lost 4 bases. In germline, CDR1 is SGHVS, CDR2 FNYEAQ. The CDR3 sequence is 17 residues long. The CDR3: CASSLFASGGVADTQYF. Written as DNA, the CDR3 is TGTGCCAGCAGCTTATTCGCTAGCGGGGGGGTTGCAGATACGCAGTATTTT.

The rearrangement uses TRBV27 and TRBJ1-1; 9 bases line up with TRBD1. This CDR3 is built from 15 residues. J was trimmed by 0 bases and V by 5 bases; bases with no gene match: 4. In germline, CDR1 is MNHEY, CDR2 SMNVEV (reference sequence). CDR3 amino acids: CASSPTGGLNTEAFF. DNA for the CDR3: TGTGCCAGCAGTCCCACAGGGGGCCTGAACACTGAAGCTTTCTTT.

The rearrangement joins TRBV9 to TRBJ2-2; TRBD2 might be the D (6 bases). The CDR3 is 13 amino acids. The V end was cut by 2 bases, the J end by 4 bases, with 6 bases between. CDR1 is SGDLS and CDR2 is YYNGEE in the germline V gene. CDR3 loop: CASSVGGTGELFF. The CDR3 DNA reads as TGTGCCAGCAGCGTGGGGGGCACCGGGGAGCTGTTTTTT.

Here the CDR3 reads CASSETQGAGANVLTF. The CDR3 DNA follows: TGTGCCAGCAGTGAAACGCAAGGGGCTGGGGCCAACGTCCTGACTTTC. The chain uses TRBV6-1 and TRBJ2-6; D possibly corresponds to TRBD1 (5 bases). This CDR3 has 16 residues. V lost 2 bases, J lost 2 bases, and 10 bases lay in between. CDR1 MNHNS and CDR2 SASEGT come from the germline V gene.

In DNA form, the CDR3 reads TGCGCCAGCAGCCGCGGCAATCCGGAATCACCCCTCCACTTT. It specifies CASSRGNPESPLHF. J is TRBJ1-6 and V is TRBV4-3; D is unresolved. The CDR3 is 14 amino acids. Trimming pared 4 bases from V and 10 bases from J, leaving 14 bases between. Looked up from germline, CDR1 is LGHNA and CDR2 is YSLEER.

The V and J genes are TRBV7-2 and TRBJ2-3; D perhaps matches TRBD1 (6 bases). CDR1 is SGHTA and CDR2 is FQGNSA in the germline V gene. The CDR3 runs to 15 residues. V lost 0 bases, J lost 5 bases, and 12 bases lay in between. CDR3 amino acids: CASSLARGDRDTQYF. The CDR3 DNA is TGTGCCAGCAGCTTAGCCAGGGGAGATCGAGATACGCAGTATTTT. The full variable domain, its missing parts supplied by reference TRBV7-2 and TRBJ2-3, is GAGVSQSPSNKVTEKGKDVELRCDPISGHTALYWYRQSLGQGLEFLIYFQGNSAPDKSGLPSDRFSAERTGGSVSTLTIQRTQQEDSAVYLCASSLARGDRDTQYFGPGTRLTVL.

The chain couples TRBV7-9 to TRBJ1-1; D not resolved. The CDR3 consists of 14 residues. Trimming pared 5 bases from V and 0 bases from J, leaving 10 bases between. Germline values: CDR1 SEHNR, CDR2 FQNEAQ (reference sequence). CDR3 sequence reads: CASSPMRMNTEAFF. CDR3 coding DNA: TGTGCCAGCAGCCCAATGCGGATGAACACTGAAGCTTTCTTT.

The chain carries TRBV4-1 and TRBJ2-3; 11 bases are shared with TRBD2. The CDR3 covers 17 residues. Germline CDR1 MGHRA, CDR2 YSYEKL. The trim removed 4 bases at V and 6 bases at J, leaving 12 bases unmatched. The CDR3 sequence is CASSPLTSGAMRDTQYF. The CDR3 DNA reads as TGCGCCAGCAGCCCCTTGACTAGCGGGGCTATGAGGGATACGCAGTATTTT.

The chain uses TRBV5-3 and TRBJ1-5; 7 bases agree with TRBD1. TRBV5-3 is annotated as an ORF whose role is uncertain. Trimming took 4 bases from V and 11 from J; bases not matched to a gene: 15. The CDR3 consists of 15 residues. The CDR3 DNA reads TGTGCCAGAAGCGGGCGGGACAGTTTCAGTGGGTCCCAGCATTTT. The encoded protein is CARSGRDSFSGSQHF.

The V call is TRBV15, the J call TRBJ1-2; TRBD1 might be the D (5 bases). The V end lost 4 bases, the J end lost 4 bases, and 16 bases lay between the germline ends. Germline CDR1 is LNHNV and CDR2 is YYDKDF (reference sequence). The CDR3 spans 15 residues. The CDR3 DNA is TGTGCCACCAGCATCGTCCGGGGGGGGTTCTATGGCTACACCTTC. Protein product: CATSIVRGGFYGYTF.

This clone was seen only once. The gene calls are TRBV19 and TRBJ1-1, with D possibly being TRBD1 (6 bases). The V end was cut by 5 bases, the J end by 1 base, with 14 bases between. CDR3 length equals 15 residues. Germline CDR1 is LNHDA and CDR2 is SQIVND (reference sequence). CDR3 nucleotides: TGTGCCAGTAGTTCTCTCAGGACAGCGAACACTGAAGCTTTCTTT. It encodes CASSSLRTANTEAFF.

Details on this clone: Other nucleotide sequences from this sample produce the same CDR3. The chain carries TRBV29-1 and TRBJ1-1; D gene ambiguous. The CDR3 runs to 12 residues. Germline CDR1 SQVTM, CDR2 ANQGSEA. The germline V and J ends were trimmed by 3 bases and 0 bases, with 5 bases remaining between them. This chain's CDR3 is CSVERLNTEAFF. Written as DNA, the CDR3 is TGCAGCGTTGAGCGACTGAACACTGAAGCTTTCTTT. Full variable domain (remainder filled in from reference TRBV29-1 and TRBJ1-1): SAVISQKPSRDICQRGTSLTIQCQVDSQVTMMFWYRQQPGQSLTLIATANQGSEATYESGFVIDKFPISRPNLTFSTLTVSNMSPEDSSIYLCSVERLNTEAFFGQGTRLTVV.

This chain uses TRBV28 with TRBJ2-1; 9 nucleotides match TRBD2. Trimming cost V 4 bases and J 3 bases; bases outside gene matches: 4. The CDR3 totals 15 residues. The germline CDR1 and CDR2 sequences are MDHEN and SYDVKM. The CDR3 nucleotides are TGTGCCAGCAGTTCCGGGACTAGCCTCTACAATGAGCAGTTCTTC. Translation gives CASSSGTSLYNEQFF.

The chain has TRBV18 and TRBJ2-7; 9 bases are shared with TRBD1. Germline-derived CDR1 and CDR2 are KGHSH and LQKENI. The CDR3 length is 17 residues. Losses at the gene ends were 4 bases for V and 5 bases for J; bases not matched to a gene: 15. The CDR3 sequence is CASSRTGTGSPRDEQYF. The CDR3 DNA follows: TGTGCCAGCTCACGAACCGGGACAGGGAGTCCTCGGGACGAGCAGTACTTC.

The chain recombines TRBV5-6 with TRBJ1-6, with D uncertain. Deletions cut 2 bases from V and 3 bases from J, with 12 bases between. Looked up from germline, CDR1 is SGHDT and CDR2 is YYEEEE. The CDR3 extends over 16 amino acids. The CDR3 DNA is TGTGCCAGCAGCTTTTGGGAGTCGGGCTATAATTCACCCCTCCACTTT. Protein sequence: CASSFWESGYNSPLHF.

The genes are TRBV27 and TRBJ2-3; D perhaps matches TRBD2 (5 bases). V was cut by 2 bases and J by 3 bases, with 12 bases left in between. Germline-derived CDR1 and CDR2 are MNHEY and SMNVEV (reference sequence). The CDR3 has 15 residues. DNA of the CDR3: TGTGCCAGCAGTTTAGCCAGTCGACTAACAGATACGCAGTATTTT. Its translation is CASSLASRLTDTQYF.

The chain carries TRBV7-6 and TRBJ2-1; 7 nucleotides align to TRBD2. The CDR3 is 15 residues long. CDR1 and CDR2 from the germline V gene are SGHVS and FNYEAQ. V gave up 4 bases and J gave up 5 bases; unmatched junction bases: 8. The CDR3: CASSSPGGLDNEQFF. The CDR3 bases are TGTGCCAGCAGCTCACCGGGGGGACTTGACAATGAGCAGTTCTTC. Full variable domain (outside the CDR3, taken from reference TRBV7-6 and TRBJ2-1): GAGVSQSPRYKVTKRGQDVALRCDPISGHVSLYWYRQALGQGPEFLTYFNYEAQQDKSGLPNDRFSAERPEGSISTLTIQRTEQRDSAMYRCASSSPGGLDNEQFFGPGTRLTVL.

V and J are TRBV11-2 and TRBJ1-1; 7 bases align to TRBD1. The CDR3 loop spans 14 amino acids. The ends lost 5 bases at V and 4 bases at J; junction bases unmatched: 7. Germline assignment: CDR1 SGHAT and CDR2 FQNNGV. In nucleotides, the CDR3 is TGTGCCAGCAGCCCATCGACAGGGCTCACTGAAGCTTTCTTT. Its translation: CASSPSTGLTEAFF.

The chain recombines TRBV7-2 with TRBJ2-7, with a possible D match to TRBD1 (6 bases). The V gene lost 1 base and the J gene lost 5 bases, with 18 bases spanning the gap. The CDR3 has 16 residues. The germline V gene encodes CDR1 SGHTA and CDR2 FQGNSA. The CDR3 protein is CASSLGQYTGSHEQYF. The CDR3 coding sequence is TGTGCCAGCAGCTTAGGGCAATACACAGGGTCCCACGAGCAGTACTTC.

The V and J genes are TRBV27 and TRBJ2-5, with D possibly TRBD2 on 7 matching bases. The CDR3 runs to 15 residues. Germline V CDR1 and CDR2: MNHEY, SMNVEV (reference sequence). The V end lost 6 bases, the J end lost 0 bases, and 14 bases lay between the germline ends. The CDR3 reads CASSQGGGYQETQYF. Written as DNA, the CDR3 is TGTGCCAGCAGCCAAGGGGGGGGGTACCAAGAGACCCAGTACTTC.

Only one count was recorded for this clone. CDR3 DNA sequence: TGTGCCAGCAGTGGCCAGACAGGGGCGTACAATGAGCAGTTCTTC. Protein sequence: CASSGQTGAYNEQFF. The chain employs TRBV6-1 and TRBJ2-1, with TRBD1 matching over 8 bases. This CDR3 is 15 amino acids long. Germline CDR1 and CDR2: MNHNS and SASEGT. The V gene end was trimmed by 4 bases and the J gene end by 4 bases; junction bases not matched to a gene: 6.

This sequence joins TRBV7-2 and TRBJ2-1; TRBD2 is a possible D gene (5 bases). Trimming removed 2 bases at V and 1 base at J, with 6 bases between. The length of the CDR3 is 14 residues. Germline V gives CDR1 SGHTA, CDR2 FQGNSA. The CDR3 sequence: CASSLRGSYNEQFF. The CDR3 nucleotides read TGTGCCAGCAGCTTACGCGGGTCCTACAATGAGCAGTTCTTC.

J is TRBJ2-6 and V is TRBV19; D uncertain. V was cut by 6 bases and J by 1 base, with 10 bases left in between. The V gene's germline CDR1 is LNHDA and CDR2 SQIVND (reference sequence). There are 15 residues in the CDR3. DNA of the CDR3: TGTGCCAGTAGGGACCTATCGTCTGGGGCCAACGTCCTGACTTTC. Encoded protein: CASRDLSSGANVLTF. Full variable domain (outside the CDR3, taken from reference TRBV19 and TRBJ2-6): DGGITQSPKYLFRKEGQNVTLSCEQNLNHDAMYWYRQDPGQGLRLIYYSQIVNDFQKGDIAEGYSVSREKKESFPLTVTSAQKNPTAFYLCASRDLSSGANVLTFGAGSRLTVL.

The chain uses TRBV9 and TRBJ2-2; 13 nucleotides agree with TRBD2. The CDR3 has 16 residues. Losses at the gene ends were 6 bases for V and 6 bases for J; bases not matched to a gene: 8. Germline V gives CDR1 SGDLS, CDR2 YYNGEE. The CDR3, as DNA: TGTGCCAGCACCCGGACTAGCGGGAGTGGGGCCGGGGAGCTGTTTTTT. Translating it yields CASTRTSGSGAGELFF. The full variable domain, its missing parts supplied by reference TRBV9 and TRBJ2-2, is DSGVTQTPKHLITATGQRVTLRCSPRSGDLSVYWYQQSLDQGLQFLIQYYNGEERAKGNILERFSAQQFPDLHSELNLSSLELGDSALYFCASTRTSGSGAGELFFGEGSRLTVL.

This clone was seen only a few times. As DNA, the CDR3 is TGTGCCAGCAGCCCAGGACTAGAATACCACGAGCAGTACTTC. Translation gives CASSPGLEYHEQYF. The rearrangement uses TRBV4-2 and TRBJ2-7; 7 bases agree with TRBD2. The germline V gene has CDR1 LGHNA and CDR2 YNFKEQ. The CDR3 spans 14 residues. Unmatched junction bases numbered 8, after V lost 4 bases and J lost 5 bases.

V is TRBV5-1 and J is TRBJ2-7, with TRBD2 matching over 8 bases. This CDR3 comprises 14 residues. The V and J ends lost 2 bases and 4 bases, in that order; junction bases with no gene match: 5. CDR1 is SGHRS, CDR2 YFSETQ, per germline. CDR3 DNA: TGCGCCAGCAGCTTTGAGTCGGGGGGGTACGAGCAGTACTTC. Its protein product is CASSFESGGYEQYF.

V usage is TRBV28 and J usage is TRBJ2-1, with D hard to call. V was shortened by 6 bases and J by 5 bases, with 17 bases between the two germline ends. In germline, CDR1 is MDHEN, CDR2 SYDVKM. This CDR3 region has 15 residues. DNA for the CDR3: TGTGCCAGCAGCCGACCCAGTGCTCTGGACAATGAGCAGTTCTTC. This gives the protein CASSRPSALDNEQFF.